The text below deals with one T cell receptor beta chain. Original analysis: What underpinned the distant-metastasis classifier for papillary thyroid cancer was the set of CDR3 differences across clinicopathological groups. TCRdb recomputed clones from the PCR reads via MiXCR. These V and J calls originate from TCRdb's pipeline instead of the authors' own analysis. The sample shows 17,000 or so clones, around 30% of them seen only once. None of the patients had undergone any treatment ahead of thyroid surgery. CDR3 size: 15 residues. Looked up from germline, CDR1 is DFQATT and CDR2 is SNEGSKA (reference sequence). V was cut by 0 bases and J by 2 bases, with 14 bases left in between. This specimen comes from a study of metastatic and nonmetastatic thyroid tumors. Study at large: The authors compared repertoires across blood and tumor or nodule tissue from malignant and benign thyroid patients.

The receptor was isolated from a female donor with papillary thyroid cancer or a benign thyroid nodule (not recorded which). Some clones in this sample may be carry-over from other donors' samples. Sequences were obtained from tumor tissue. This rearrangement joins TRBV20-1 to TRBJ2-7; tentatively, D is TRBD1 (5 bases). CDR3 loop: CSARDAQGYAYEQYF. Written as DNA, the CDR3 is TGCAGTGCTAGAGATGCCCAGGGCTACGCCTACGAGCAGTACTTC.